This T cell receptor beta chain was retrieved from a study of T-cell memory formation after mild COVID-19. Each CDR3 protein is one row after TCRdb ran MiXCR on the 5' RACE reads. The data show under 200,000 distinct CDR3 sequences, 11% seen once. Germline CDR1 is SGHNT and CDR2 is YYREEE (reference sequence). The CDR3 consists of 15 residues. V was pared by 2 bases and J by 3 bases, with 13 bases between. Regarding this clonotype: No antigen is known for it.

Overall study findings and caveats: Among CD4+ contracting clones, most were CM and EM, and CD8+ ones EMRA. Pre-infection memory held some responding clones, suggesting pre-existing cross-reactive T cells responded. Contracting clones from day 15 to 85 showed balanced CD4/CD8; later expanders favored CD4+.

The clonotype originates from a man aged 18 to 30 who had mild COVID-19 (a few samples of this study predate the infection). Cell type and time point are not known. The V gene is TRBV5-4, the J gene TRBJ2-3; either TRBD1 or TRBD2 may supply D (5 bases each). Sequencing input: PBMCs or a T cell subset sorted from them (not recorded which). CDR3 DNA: TGTGCCAGCAGCTTTGTCACTAGGGGTACAGATACGCAGTATTTT. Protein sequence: CASSFVTRGTDTQYF.